This T cell receptor beta chain was observed in a study of beta chain features in type 1 diabetes. Study context: Across every sample, 85 million to 120 million sorted cells were examined in total.

The whole isolated RNA underwent reverse transcription, so sequencing captured expressed TCRB transcripts. TCRdb's table, derived via immunoSEQ multiplex PCR, lists solely in-frame clones and lacks some. This table holds around 45,000 clones, around 45% found once. This clone was counted between two and nine times. Its antigen remains unidentified. Whole-study findings and limits: There was a moderate but significant shortening of TCRB CDR3s in all four CD4+ subsets of Type 1 diabetes patients. HLA effects on TCRB rearrangement stayed unresolved here.

V lost 0 bases to trimming and J lost 3 bases, with 8 bases between them. This CDR3 has 14 residues. The germline CDR1 and CDR2 sequences are LGHNA and YNFKEQ. The sample comprised stem cell memory CD4+ T cells from blood. The clonotype comes from a young man with type 1 diabetes. V gene TRBV4-2 combines with J gene TRBJ2-5, with no clear D. Here the CDR3 DNA reads TGTGCCAGCAGCCAAGATTCACCTAAAGAGACCCAGTACTTC. Residues: CASSQDSPKETQYF.